The subject of this entry is one T cell receptor (beta chain). The antigen remains undetermined. This entry comes from a study of shared clonotypes between healthy human individuals. The assay was immunoSEQ multiplex PCR, and TCRdb's table has in-frame clones only and misses some. The sample has about 340,000 clones, roughly 80% seen once. After removal of 3 bases from V and 4 bases from J, the junction contained 0 bases not matched to a gene. The germline CDR1 and CDR2 sequences are KGHSH and LQKENI. The CDR3 loop spans 13 amino acids. Study results and caveats: A small donor pool kept down the genetic and exposure-history diversity that was represented. Naive subsets, compared against memory subsets, generally had larger estimated richness values. When naive CD4 clonotypes were compared across a few donors, 4% to 6.5% were shared.

All of the donors resided in Nashville, Tennessee, and each was a Caucasian adult. The J gene is TRBJ2-1, the V gene TRBV18; 7 bases map to TRBD2. This receptor was taken from a man aged 25-40 years in good health. The source material was memory CD4+ T cells sorted from blood. Subset given: CD45RA-negative fraction. The CDR3 protein is CASSPRGYNEQFF. CDR3 DNA: TGTGCCAGCTCACCGCGGGGGTACAATGAGCAGTTCTTC. The full variable domain, its missing parts supplied by reference TRBV18 and TRBJ2-1, is NAGVMQNPRHLVRRRGQEARLRCSPMKGHSHVYWYRQLPEEGLKFMVYLQKENIIDESGMPKERFSAEFPKEGPSILRIQQVVRGDSAAYFCASSPRGYNEQFFGPGTRLTVL.